This T cell receptor beta chain appears in the sequencing data of a study of T-cell reconstitution after alpha-beta-depleted transplantation in children. A library of TCRbeta sequences, prepared with unique molecular identifiers, was generated. MiXCR was run by TCRdb on the PCR reads, yielding one entry per CDR3 protein. The data contain around 300,000 distinct CDR3 sequences, 11% of them singletons. CDR3 size: 20 residues. Germline CDR1 KGHSH, CDR2 LQKENI. J gave up 5 bases and V 0 bases, and 18 bases lay outside the gene matches. This chain links TRBV18 with TRBJ2-2; 7 bases fit TRBD2. This receptor was identified in a male patient aged 2-15 years who had a stem cell transplant for chronic granulomatous disease, so the T cells may come from the graft donor. Specimen: peripheral blood, collected 180 days after TCRalphabeta/CD19-depleted stem cell transplant. This CDR3 reads CASSPPFGTTKSRATGELFF. The CDR3 nucleotides are TGTGCCAGCTCACCACCTTTTGGGACTACCAAAAGCCGGGCAACCGGGGAGCTGTTTTTT.